This T cell receptor beta chain was recorded in a study of blood T cell repertoires in COVID-19. Seattle-derived patients entered the study during active infection and were followed longitudinally. V lost 1 base and J 3 bases, leaving 16 bases between the germline ends. This CDR3 has 16 residues. Germline CDR1 reads SEHNR; CDR2 reads FQNEAQ (reference sequence). Some clones are missing from TCRdb's copy, which holds only in-frame ones; the method was immunoSEQ multiplex PCR. The table shows 300,000 to 350,000 clones, with around nine tenths occurring only once. The TCR was taken from a woman between 70 and 85 years old with COVID-19, enrolled during active disease. The sample was peripheral blood. The V call is TRBV7-9, the J call TRBJ2-7; TRBD2 is a possible D gene (6 bases). The CDR3 reads CASSLGAGPTNYEQYF. Here the CDR3 DNA reads TGTGCCAGCAGCTTAGGGGCGGGACCTACGAACTACGAGCAGTACTTC.